These T cell receptor beta chains were read from a single sample in a study of T cell responses to AZD1222 COVID-19 vaccine. Sequencing used immunoSEQ multiplex PCR; TCRdb keeps in-frame clones, though not all of them. The table has around 250,000 clones, more than 85% seen once. The sequences come from peripheral blood, collected on day 0 of AZD1222 vaccination. The receptor set was obtained from an adult in good health. Each CDR3 is given with its conserved first and last residue. The D gene is left open where the match is weak. For some rows the clone size is stated as once, few or many, or as a class when expanded; others skip it.

j_call clone_size v_call d_call cdr3_nt cdr3_aa
TRBJ2-7 NA TRBV9 NA TGTGCCAGCAGCCAAGGGCTCTCTAACTACGAGCAGTACTTC CASSQGLSNYEQYF
TRBJ1-1 NA TRBV12-3/TRBV12-4 NA TGTGCCAGCAGTCGACGCAATAGCGAATCTTTCTTT CASSRRNSESFF
TRBJ1-5 NA TRBV19 NA TGTGCCAGTAGTACAGGGTGGGGTACTAGCAATCAGCCCCAGCATTTT CASSTGWGTSNQPQHF
TRBJ2-7 few TRBV6-2/TRBV6-3 NA TGTGCCAGCAGTTACGGGGAGACCTACGAGCAGTACTTC CASSYGETYEQYF
TRBJ2-7 NA TRBV6-5 TRBD2 TGTGCCAGCAGTTTATATAGCGGGGCTTCCTACGAGCAGTACTTC CASSLYSGASYEQYF
TRBJ2-1 once TRBV28 TRBD2 TGTGCCAGCATTACTAGCGGCTCCTACAATGAGCAGTTCTTC CASITSGSYNEQFF
TRBJ2-7 NA TRBV5-1 TRBD2 TGCGCCAGCAGCTTCCTAGCGGGAGGTCTCTACGAGCAGTACTTC CASSFLAGGLYEQYF
TRBJ1-3 NA TRBV6-6 NA TGTGCCAGCACCACACCCGTGGCCGGAAACACCATATATTTT CASTTPVAGNTIYF
TRBJ2-7 NA TRBV24-1 TRBD1 TGTGCCACCAGTGATTCAGCCGGGACAGGGGGCGACGAGCAGTACTTC CATSDSAGTGGDEQYF
TRBJ2-5 NA TRBV9 TRBD2 TGTGCCAGCAGCGTAGCTCCCCCCAGCGGGGGGGCGGGGGAGACCCAGTACTTC CASSVAPPSGGAGETQYF
TRBJ2-1 once TRBV6-6 NA TGTGCCAGCAGCCTACAGGGGGGGGGCTACAATGAGCAGTTCTTC CASSLQGGGYNEQFF